This entry lists 25 T cell receptor beta chains sequenced from one sample in a study of blood T cell repertoires in COVID-19. Using immunoSEQ multiplex PCR, the repertoire was profiled, and TCRdb retains in-frame clones only, with some absent. Here the sample spans roughly 400,000 clones, approximately 90% being singletons. The sample was PBMCs or T cells enriched from blood (not recorded which). These receptors originate from a man aged 25 to 40 who had recovered from COVID-19.

The chain employs TRBV5-4 and TRBJ2-7, with 9 positions matching TRBD1. The trim removed 1 base at V and 5 bases at J, leaving 7 bases unmatched. This CDR3 region has 15 residues. The germline CDR1 and CDR2 sequences are SGHNT and YYREEE (reference sequence). The CDR3 coding sequence is TGTGCCAGCAGCTTGAGGTCGGGACAGGGTCACGAGCAGTACTTC. Translation gives CASSLRSGQGHEQYF. The full variable domain, in which reference TRBV5-4 and TRBJ2-7 provide the parts outside the CDR3, is ETGVTQSPTHLIKTRGQQVTLRCSSQSGHNTVSWYQQALGQGPQFIFQYYREEENGRGNFPPRFSGLQFPNYSSELNVNALELDDSALYLCASSLRSGQGHEQYFGPGTRLTVT.

This chain uses TRBV5-1 with TRBJ1-1; 10 bases are shared with TRBD1. CDR1 SGHRS and CDR2 YFSETQ come from the germline V gene. The J segment lost 0 bases and the V segment lost 4 bases, leaving 3 bases of the junction unmatched. The CDR3 spans 15 residues. CDR3 sequence reads: CASSPGTGVNTEAFF. In nucleotides, the CDR3 is TGCGCCAGCAGCCCAGGGACAGGGGTGAACACTGAAGCTTTCTTT.

This clone is a singleton in its sample. The sample carries other DNA sequences with the same CDR3. The chain carries TRBV30 and TRBJ1-1, with 9 bases matching TRBD1. The V and J ends lost 2 bases and 5 bases, in that order; junction bases with no gene match: 3. The CDR3 loop spans 13 amino acids. Germline values: CDR1 GTSNPN, CDR2 SVGIG (reference sequence). The DNA of the CDR3 is TGTGCCTGGAGTTTAGACAGGGGGACTGAAGCTTTCTTT. This sequence encodes CAWSLDRGTEAFF.

This chain links TRBV19 with TRBJ1-6; possible D gene TRBD1, 6 bases. Looked up from germline, CDR1 is LNHDA and CDR2 is SQIVND (reference sequence). Trimming removed 0 bases at V and 11 bases at J, with 11 bases between. The CDR3 consists of 14 residues. The CDR3 DNA is TGTGCCAGTAGTATAGAGGGCAGGGGAGCACCCCTCCACTTT. This gives the protein CASSIEGRGAPLHF.

The genes are TRBV7-8 and TRBJ2-1, with D possibly TRBD2 on 6 matching bases. This CDR3 comprises 13 residues. V lost 5 bases, J lost 10 bases, and 15 bases lay in between. Germline V lookup: CDR1 SGHVS, CDR2 FQNEAQ. The CDR3 coding sequence is TGTGCCAGCAGCCCCGGGACTGCCAGAGAGCAGTTCTTC. Translated: CASSPGTAREQFF. The variable domain in full, with the rest retrieved from reference TRBV7-8 and TRBJ2-1, is GAGVSQSPRYKVAKRGQDVALRCDPISGHVSLFWYQQALGQGPEFLTYFQNEAQLDKSGLPSDRFFAERPEGSVSTLKIQRTQQEDSAVYLCASSPGTAREQFFGPGTRLTVL.

This rearrangement joins TRBV27 to TRBJ2-7, with unresolved D. V lost 4 bases to trimming and J lost 0 bases, with 4 bases between them. In germline, CDR1 is MNHEY, CDR2 SMNVEV (reference sequence). The CDR3 spans 12 residues. The CDR3 DNA is TGTGCCAGCAGTTCTCCCTCCTACGAGCAGTACTTC. This translates into CASSSPSYEQYF.

V is TRBV11-2 and J is TRBJ2-5; 7 positions match TRBD1. Germline loops: CDR1 SGHAT, CDR2 FQNNGV. The CDR3 covers 15 residues. J lost 5 bases, V lost 4 bases, and 10 bases had no gene match. The DNA for the CDR3 is TGTGCCAGCAGCTACTATACAGGGGCGCGGGAGACCCAGTACTTC. The encoded protein is CASSYYTGARETQYF.

This chain connects TRBV12-5 to TRBJ2-3; 9 positions match TRBD2. CDR1 LGHNT and CDR2 FRNRAP come from the germline V gene. This CDR3 is 17 amino acids long. Germline trimming cut 4 bases from V and 0 bases from J; bases unmatched to any gene: 8. The CDR3 loop reads CASGSLLTSGSTDTQYF. The DNA of the CDR3 is TGTGCTAGTGGTTCCCTACTGACTAGCGGTAGCACAGATACGCAGTATTTT.

J is TRBJ2-5 and V is TRBV11-2; D is perhaps TRBD2 (5 bases). Germline lookup yields CDR1 SGHAT and CDR2 FQNNGV. V was cut by 0 bases and J by 3 bases, with 14 bases left in between. This CDR3 spans 16 amino acids. The CDR3 sequence is CASSLERGLAKETQYF. The CDR3 DNA sequence: TGTGCCAGCAGCTTAGAAAGAGGTCTAGCCAAAGAGACCCAGTACTTC.

The chain combines TRBV10-2 with TRBJ2-3; D gene uncertain. This CDR3 is 15 amino acids long. V was clipped by 4 bases and J by 2 bases, with 13 bases between them. The germline CDR1 and CDR2 sequences are WSHSY and SAAADI. Here the CDR3 DNA reads TGCGCCAGCAGTGTTTCCAGGATCGACACAGATACGCAGTATTTT. Translated, it gives CASSVSRIDTDTQYF.

The chain uses TRBV11-2 and TRBJ1-3, with no clear D. Trimming removed 2 bases from V and 1 base from J, with 6 bases in between. CDR1 SGHAT and CDR2 FQNNGV come from the germline V gene. The CDR3 runs 14 residues. The CDR3 DNA reads TGTGCCAGCAGCTTACGAGAGTCTGGAAACACCATATATTTT. This gives the protein CASSLRESGNTIYF.

The chain employs TRBV5-1 and TRBJ2-7; perhaps TRBD2 as D (6 bases). The germline V gene encodes CDR1 SGHRS and CDR2 YFSETQ. The CDR3 spans 12 residues. V lost 5 bases, J lost 5 bases, and 11 bases lay in between. The CDR3 nucleotides read TGCGCCAGCAGACGGGACTTGAACGAGCAGTACTTC. This encodes CASRRDLNEQYF.

J is TRBJ2-7 and V is TRBV18, with 7 bases lining up with TRBD1. Trimming cost V 1 base and J 1 base; bases outside gene matches: 7. The germline V gene encodes CDR1 KGHSH and CDR2 LQKENI. CDR3 size: 16 residues. The CDR3 loop reads CASSPLDREASYEQYF. The CDR3 DNA sequence: TGTGCCAGCTCACCACTCGACAGGGAAGCATCCTACGAGCAGTACTTC.

The gene calls are TRBV10-1 and TRBJ1-6; D unresolved. Germline values: CDR1 WNHNN, CDR2 SYGVQD (reference sequence). The CDR3 runs 9 residues. Deletions cut 8 bases from V and 16 bases from J, with 9 bases between. The CDR3 region has the DNA TGCGCCAGCCCGTACCGGCTCCACTTT. Amino acids: CASPYRLHF.

This clone was recorded only once. The chain joins TRBV6-5 to TRBJ2-5; 9 nucleotides align to TRBD1. The CDR3 spans 16 residues. Unmatched junction bases numbered 5, after V lost 0 bases and J lost 3 bases. CDR1 MNHEY and CDR2 SVGAGI come from the germline V gene. The CDR3 region is CASSYSHGQGKETQYF. The CDR3 coding sequence is TGTGCCAGCAGTTACTCCCACGGACAGGGGAAAGAGACCCAGTACTTC.

The chain carries TRBV28 and TRBJ2-2; D is possibly TRBD1 (5 bases). Germline assignment: CDR1 MDHEN and CDR2 SYDVKM. The ends were cut back, 1 base at V and 1 base at J, with 10 bases in the middle. The CDR3 consists of 16 residues. DNA for the CDR3: TGTGCCAGCAGTTTATATCGACAGCAGAACACCGGGGAGCTGTTTTTT. This sequence encodes CASSLYRQQNTGELFF. Supplemented by reference TRBV28 and TRBJ2-2, the full variable domain reads DVKVTQSSRYLVKRTGEKVFLECVQDMDHENMFWYRQDPGLGLRLIYFSYDVKMKEKGDIPEGYSVSREKKERFSLILESASTNQTSMYLCASSLYRQQNTGELFFGEGSRLTVL.

V gene TRBV5-1 combines with J gene TRBJ2-6; TRBD2 might be the D (6 bases). CDR1 is SGHRS, CDR2 YFSETQ, per germline. This CDR3 is built from 18 residues. Deletions cut 3 bases from V and 0 bases from J, with 16 bases between. CDR3 sequence: CASSSWGTSNSGANVLTF. The CDR3 DNA follows: TGCGCCAGCAGCTCGTGGGGGACTTCCAACTCTGGGGCCAACGTCCTGACTTTC.

This chain uses TRBV27 with TRBJ2-7, with 8 nucleotides matching TRBD1. The V and J ends lost 10 bases and 4 bases, in that order; junction bases with no gene match: 9. CDR3 length: 13 residues. Per the germline V gene, CDR1 is MNHEY and CDR2 is SMNVEV (reference sequence). This CDR3 reads CANLDRGGYEQYF. CDR3 DNA sequence: TGTGCCAACCTCGACAGGGGTGGGTACGAGCAGTACTTC.

V is TRBV28 and J is TRBJ2-7, with D perhaps TRBD1 (5 bases). V lost 7 bases, J lost 3 bases, and 13 bases lay in between. The CDR3 extends over 13 amino acids. Per germline, CDR1 MDHEN and CDR2 SYDVKM. The CDR3 DNA reads TGTGCCAGCAAGGGGAAGACCTTCTACGAGCAGTACTTC. Translating it yields CASKGKTFYEQYF.

The V and J genes are TRBV28 and TRBJ2-6, with D possibly being TRBD2 (6 bases). The germline V and J ends were trimmed by 4 bases and 0 bases, with 19 bases remaining between them. Per the germline V gene, CDR1 is MDHEN and CDR2 is SYDVKM. The CDR3 has 19 residues. The CDR3 is CASSSPAEGQNSGANVLTF. DNA of the CDR3: TGTGCCAGCAGTTCGCCGGCGGAGGGGCAGAACTCTGGGGCCAACGTCCTGACTTTC.

The chain combines TRBV4-2 with TRBJ2-1; TRBD1 aligns across 7 bases. V dropped 0 bases and J dropped 4; count of bases not matched to a gene: 0. The CDR3 has 14 residues. Germline values: CDR1 LGHNA, CDR2 YNFKEQ. The CDR3 nucleotides read TGTGCCAGCAGCCAAGAGGGACAGTACAATGAGCAGTTCTTC. Its protein is CASSQEGQYNEQFF.

This sequence joins TRBV5-1 and TRBJ1-2; D is undetermined. Per germline, CDR1 SGHRS and CDR2 YFSETQ. The V gene lost 0 bases and the J gene lost 4 bases, with 10 bases spanning the gap. The CDR3 sequence is 14 residues long. The CDR3 nucleotides read TGCGCCAGCAGCTTGGCCGGAGGAGTCTATGGCTACACCTTC. It encodes CASSLAGGVYGYTF.

This chain connects TRBV30 to TRBJ2-2; 8 bases align to TRBD2. J gave up 3 bases and V 3 bases, and 6 bases lay outside the gene matches. CDR3 length equals 15 residues. Germline V gene lookup returns CDR1 GTSNPN and CDR2 SVGIG (reference sequence). CDR3 in DNA: TGTGCCTGGAGCCCTCGGCGGGGGGACACCGGGGAGCTGTTTTTT. Protein product: CAWSPRRGDTGELFF.

The chain carries TRBV11-2 and TRBJ2-1, with TRBD2 identical over 8 bases. This CDR3 has 14 residues. The V gene end was trimmed by 6 bases and the J gene end by 10 bases; junction bases not matched to a gene: 11. From germline, CDR1 is SGHAT and CDR2 FQNNGV. CDR3 nucleotide sequence: TGTGCCAGCAGTCCCCGGACTAGCACAAGCGAGCAGTTCTTC. Translated: CASSPRTSTSEQFF. The full variable domain, rest sourced from reference TRBV11-2 and TRBJ2-1, is EAGVAQSPRYKIIEKRQSVAFWCNPISGHATLYWYQQILGQGPKLLIQFQNNGVVDDSQLPKDRFSAERLKGVDSTLKIQPAKLEDSAVYLCASSPRTSTSEQFFGPGTRLTVL.

The chain joins TRBV7-8 to TRBJ2-1; 10 nucleotides match TRBD2. V trimming: 5 bases; J trimming: 3 bases; junction bases outside the gene matches: 4. The CDR3 sequence is 15 residues long. The germline V gene encodes CDR1 SGHVS and CDR2 FQNEAQ. Written as DNA, the CDR3 is TGTGCCAGCAGCGCACTAGCGGGGATCTACAATGAGCAGTTCTTC. Translating it yields CASSALAGIYNEQFF.